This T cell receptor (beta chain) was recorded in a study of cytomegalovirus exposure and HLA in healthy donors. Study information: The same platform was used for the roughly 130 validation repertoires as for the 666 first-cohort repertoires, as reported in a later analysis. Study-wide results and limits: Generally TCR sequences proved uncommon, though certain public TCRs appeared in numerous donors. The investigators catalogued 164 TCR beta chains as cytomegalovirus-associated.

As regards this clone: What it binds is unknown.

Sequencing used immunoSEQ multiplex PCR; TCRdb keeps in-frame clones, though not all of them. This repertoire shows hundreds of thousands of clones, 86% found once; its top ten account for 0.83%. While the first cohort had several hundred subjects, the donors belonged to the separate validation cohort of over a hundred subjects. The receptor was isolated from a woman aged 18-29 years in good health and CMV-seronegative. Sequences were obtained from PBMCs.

CDR3 in DNA: TGTGCCAGTCGGAGGGATGAGGTCGGGGAGCTGTTTTTT. Translation: CASRRDEVGELFF. V usage is TRBV11-3 and J usage is TRBJ2-2; weak D call: TRBD2 (6 bases). CDR3 length: 13 amino acids. The V and J ends lost 9 bases and 7 bases respectively, with 15 bases between them. Looked up from germline, CDR1 is SGHNT and CDR2 is YENEEA.